This TCR beta chain was sequenced in a study of control samples from healthy donors and cancer patients. The germline V and J ends were trimmed by 0 bases and 8 bases, with 17 bases remaining between them. Germline CDR1 reads SGHRS; CDR2 reads YFSETQ. This CDR3 region has 15 residues. TCRdb's table, derived via immunoSEQ multiplex PCR, lists solely in-frame clones and lacks some. The sample holds 130,000 or so clones, about 93% seen once. The specimen sequenced was blood. The J gene is TRBJ1-2, the V gene TRBV5-1, with D maybe TRBD1 (6 bases). This sequence was found in a man aged 40-49 years in good health. This CDR3 is CASSLDSQGSGGYTF. The CDR3 nucleotides read TGCGCCAGCAGCTTGGACAGTCAGGGGAGTGGAGGCTACACCTTC.